These T cell receptor beta chains were read from a single sample in a study of control samples from healthy donors and cancer patients. Some clones are missing from TCRdb's copy, which holds only in-frame ones; the method was immunoSEQ multiplex PCR. This sample has around 150,000 clones, with over 85% found just once. The specimen was blood. All receptors derive from a man aged 25 to 40 in good health. CDR3s include the opening cysteine and the closing phenylalanine or tryptophan. The D gene is left open where the match is weak. Clone size, where shown, is once, few, many, or a class for clones that have expanded.

length,V,J,D,size,DNA,CDR3
16,TRBV28,TRBJ1-2,TRBD1,.,TGTGCCAGCAGGATAGTCGCGACAGGGGGTGGGAATGGCTACACCTTC,CASRIVATGGGNGYTF
13,TRBV7-3,TRBJ2-3,.,.,TGTGCCAGCTCGCCCACCACACAGGATACGCAGTATTTT,CASSPTTQDTQYF
15,TRBV5-1,TRBJ1-6,.,once,TGCGCCAGCAGTAACGACAGGAGCCCTAATTCACCCCTCCACTTT,CASSNDRSPNSPLHF
16,TRBV7-6,TRBJ2-1,TRBD2,.,TGTGCCAGCAGCTCCCTCCTTAGCGGGGCCTACAATGAGCAGTTCTTC,CASSSLLSGAYNEQFF
17,TRBV11-2,TRBJ2-2,TRBD1,.,TGTGCCAGCAGCTTACGACAGGGGGCGCAGGACACCGGGGAGCTGTTTTTT,CASSLRQGAQDTGELFF
16,TRBV28,TRBJ1-3,.,.,TGTGCCAGCAGTAGTATCAGGGATCTCTCTGGAAACACCATATATTTT,CASSSIRDLSGNTIYF
15,TRBV7-9,TRBJ1-1,.,.,TGTGCCAGCAGCTTATTCCCCCGGGACGGTGGCATGCCTTTCTTT,CASSLFPRDGGMPFF
16,TRBV6-2/TRBV6-3,TRBJ2-4,.,few,TGTGCCAGCAGCGTTACTGGCGGACTAGCCAAAAACATTCAGTACTTC,CASSVTGGLAKNIQYF
17,TRBV9,TRBJ1-6,.,.,TGTGCCAGCAGCGTAGGAGGGAGCGGCTCCTATAATTCACCCCTCCACTTT,CASSVGGSGSYNSPLHF
15,TRBV6-5,TRBJ2-4,.,.,TGTGCCAGCAGTTACTCGACTTGGGGAGTAAACATTCAGTACTTC,CASSYSTWGVNIQYF
13,TRBV6-5,TRBJ2-7,.,.,TGTGCCAGCAATCAGGGCCTACTCTACGAGCAGTACTTC,CASNQGLLYEQYF
11,TRBV20-1,TRBJ1-1,.,.,TGCAGTGCTAGAAGGAACACTGAAGCTTTCTTT,CSARRNTEAFF
13,TRBV7-9,TRBJ2-5,.,.,TGTGCCAGCAGCCCCCACGTTAGGGAGACCCAGTACTTC,CASSPHVRETQYF
20,TRBV9,TRBJ2-2,TRBD1,.,TGTGCCAGCAGCGTCCTCGACAGGAGAGGGAGCAGGGGGCACACCGGGGAGCTGTTTTTT,CASSVLDRRGSRGHTGELFF
16,TRBV4-3,TRBJ2-7,TRBD2,.,TGCGCCAGCAGCCAAGTTAAGGCTAGCGGGATATACGAGCAGTACTTC,CASSQVKASGIYEQYF
13,TRBV28,TRBJ1-5,.,.,TGTGCCAGCACCCCCGGGCAGATCAAGCCCCAGCATTTT,CASTPGQIKPQHF
17,TRBV7-9,TRBJ1-2,.,.,TGTGCCAGCAGCTTAGCCAAGCCAGCGCCCACTAACTATGGCTACACCTTC,CASSLAKPAPTNYGYTF
15,TRBV7-9,TRBJ2-1,.,.,TGTGCCAGCAGCTTAAGATTAGGCCGCTACAATGAGCAGTTCTTC,CASSLRLGRYNEQFF
15,TRBV19,TRBJ1-5,.,.,TGTGCCAGTAGTCCTCGACAGCCCGGGATGGTACCCCAGCATTTT,CASSPRQPGMVPQHF
15,TRBV19,TRBJ1-5,TRBD1,.,TGTGCCACCCACCTACAGGGGGCCGGCAATCAGCCCCAGCATTTT,CATHLQGAGNQPQHF
15,TRBV6-2/TRBV6-3,TRBJ2-1,TRBD2,.,TGTGCCAGCAGTTACTACAGCGGGGGGGCCGATGAGCAGTTCTTC,CASSYYSGGADEQFF
16,TRBV5-6,TRBJ2-2,.,.,TGTGCCAGCAGCTTTAACGGGGGCGGAAGGACCGGGGAGCTGTTTTTT,CASSFNGGGRTGELFF
16,TRBV5-6,TRBJ2-6,.,.,TGTGCCAGCAGCGGAGGGGGGTTGTCTGGGGCCAACGTCCTGACTTTC,CASSGGGLSGANVLTF